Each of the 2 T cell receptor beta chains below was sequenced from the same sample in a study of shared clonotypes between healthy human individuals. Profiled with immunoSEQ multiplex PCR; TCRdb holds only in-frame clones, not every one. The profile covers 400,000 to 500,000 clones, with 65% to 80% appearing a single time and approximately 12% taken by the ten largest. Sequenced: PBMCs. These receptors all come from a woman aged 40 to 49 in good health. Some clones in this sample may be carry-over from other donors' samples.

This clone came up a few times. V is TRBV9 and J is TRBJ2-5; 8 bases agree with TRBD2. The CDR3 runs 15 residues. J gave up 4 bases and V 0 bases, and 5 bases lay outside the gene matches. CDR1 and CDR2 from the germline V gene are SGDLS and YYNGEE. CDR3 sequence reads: CASSVAGAGAETQYF. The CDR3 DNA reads TGTGCCAGCAGCGTAGCGGGAGCGGGAGCAGAGACCCAGTACTTC.

The CDR3 bases are TGTGCCAGCAGCTTAGTGGGGGTAGGGGTTTACGAGCAGTACTTC. Its protein is CASSLVGVGVYEQYF. The V call is TRBV7-2, the J call TRBJ2-7; D tentatively fits TRBD1 or TRBD2 (5 bases each). Per the germline V gene, CDR1 is SGHTA and CDR2 is FQGNSA. The CDR3 runs 15 residues. V was shortened by 1 base and J by 4 bases, with 14 bases between the two germline ends. Supplemented by reference TRBV7-2 and TRBJ2-7, the full variable domain reads GAGVSQSPSNKVTEKGKDVELRCDPISGHTALYWYRQSLGQGLEFLIYFQGNSAPDKSGLPSDRFSAERTGGSVSTLTIQRTQQEDSAVYLCASSLVGVGVYEQYFGPGTRLTVT.